The following is a T cell receptor beta chain sequence with its context. Antigen specificity is unknown. This record comes from a study of T cell responses to AZD1222 COVID-19 vaccine. Findings and caveats of the study: Baseline serostatus was positive in only a handful of AZD1222 recipients. Across the whole spike, CD4 TCRs peaked at regions 160-218 and 743-854. Per reports, nearly half of all spike-specific TCRs target regions that are unmutated in variants.

V was clipped by 4 bases and J by 1 base; unmatched bases: 6. Germline V gene sequence: CDR1 WSHSY, CDR2 SAAADI. The CDR3 is 15 amino acids. The table came from immunoSEQ multiplex PCR; TCRdb's copy has only in-frame clones and leaves some out. The sample consists of about 150,000 clones, 90% of them appearing once. The genes are TRBV10-2 and TRBJ1-2, with TRBD1 matching 7 bases. The TCR originated in an adult who received the AZD1222 COVID-19 vaccine. Sequencing used peripheral blood, obtained 28 days after the second AZD1222 dose. The CDR3 region is CASSGYQGVNYGYTF. The CDR3 DNA reads TGCGCCAGCAGTGGATATCAGGGGGTTAACTATGGCTACACCTTC.